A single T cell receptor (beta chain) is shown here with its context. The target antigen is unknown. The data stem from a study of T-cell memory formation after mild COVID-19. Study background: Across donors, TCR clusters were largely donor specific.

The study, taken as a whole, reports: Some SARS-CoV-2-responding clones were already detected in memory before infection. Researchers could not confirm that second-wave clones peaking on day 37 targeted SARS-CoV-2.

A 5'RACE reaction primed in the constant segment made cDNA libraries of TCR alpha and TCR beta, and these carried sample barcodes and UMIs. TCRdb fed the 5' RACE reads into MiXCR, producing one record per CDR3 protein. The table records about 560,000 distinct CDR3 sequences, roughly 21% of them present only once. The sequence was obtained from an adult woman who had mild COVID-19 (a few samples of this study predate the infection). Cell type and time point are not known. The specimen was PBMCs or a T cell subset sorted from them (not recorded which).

Here the CDR3 DNA reads TGCAGTGCCCCTACGGGGGACTCCTACAATGAGCAGTTCTTC. Its protein is CSAPTGDSYNEQFF. This rearrangement joins TRBV20-1 to TRBJ2-1, with D possibly TRBD2 on 6 matching bases. Trimming removed 6 bases at V and 0 bases at J, with 12 bases between. The CDR3 length is 14 residues. Germline V gene lookup returns CDR1 DFQATT and CDR2 SNEGSKA (reference sequence).